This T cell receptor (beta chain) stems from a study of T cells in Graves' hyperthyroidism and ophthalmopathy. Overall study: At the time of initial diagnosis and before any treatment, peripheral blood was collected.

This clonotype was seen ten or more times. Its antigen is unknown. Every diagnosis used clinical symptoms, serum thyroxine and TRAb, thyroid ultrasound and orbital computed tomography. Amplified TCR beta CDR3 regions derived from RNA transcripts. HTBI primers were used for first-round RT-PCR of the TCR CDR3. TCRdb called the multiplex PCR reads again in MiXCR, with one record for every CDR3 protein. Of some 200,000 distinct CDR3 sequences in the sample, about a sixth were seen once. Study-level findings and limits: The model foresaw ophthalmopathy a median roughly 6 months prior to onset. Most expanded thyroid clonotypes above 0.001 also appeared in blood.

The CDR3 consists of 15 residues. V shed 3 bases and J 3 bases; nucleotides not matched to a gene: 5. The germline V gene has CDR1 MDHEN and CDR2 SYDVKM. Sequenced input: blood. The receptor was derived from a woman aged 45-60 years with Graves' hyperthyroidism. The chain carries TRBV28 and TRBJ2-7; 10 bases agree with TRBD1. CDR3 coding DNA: TGTGCCAGCAGTTTGTCCGGGACAGGGGTCTACGAGCAGTACTTC. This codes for CASSLSGTGVYEQYF.